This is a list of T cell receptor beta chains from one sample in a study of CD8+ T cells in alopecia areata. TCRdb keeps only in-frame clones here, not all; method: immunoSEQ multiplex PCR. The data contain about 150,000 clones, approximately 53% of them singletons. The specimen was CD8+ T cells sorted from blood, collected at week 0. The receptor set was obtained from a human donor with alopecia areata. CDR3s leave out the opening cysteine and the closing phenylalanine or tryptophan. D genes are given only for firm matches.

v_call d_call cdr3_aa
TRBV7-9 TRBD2 ASSLGGLAGNNEQF
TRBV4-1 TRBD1 ASSQEPDRDYGYT
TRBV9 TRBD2 ASSVSSGVTDTQY
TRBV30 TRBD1 AWSPGQGGSYEQY
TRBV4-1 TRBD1 ASSQATGEVVNSPLH
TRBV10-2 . ATKQGSNEQF
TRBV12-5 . ASGPGGPTYEQY
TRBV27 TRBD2 ASSSTSGVNEQF
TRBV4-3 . ASSQDSAGEQF
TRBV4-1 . ASSQLPPTDTQY
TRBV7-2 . ASSSRQGSHTEAF
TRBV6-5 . ASSGDSYEQY
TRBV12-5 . ASGFLVGELF
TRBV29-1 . SVKTPTAYYGYT
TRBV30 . AWHQGRDTEAF
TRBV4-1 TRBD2 ASSQAGGSYEQY
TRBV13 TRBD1 ASSSTPGTASYEQY
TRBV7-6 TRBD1 ASSWGQGTNTEAF
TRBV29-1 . SVEERQTYEQY
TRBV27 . ASGGDTQY
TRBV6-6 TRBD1 ASSYGGQGYEQY
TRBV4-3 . ASSQDRGYEQY
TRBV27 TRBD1 ASSFTTGVNNSPLH
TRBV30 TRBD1 AWSRGQGSYEQY
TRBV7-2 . ASSQAGFEWPQH
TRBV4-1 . ASSQDSGPNTEAF
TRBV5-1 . ASRSQDGYT
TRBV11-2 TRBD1 ASSARQGATNEKLF
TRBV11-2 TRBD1 ASSSGTGVIYDYT
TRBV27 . ASSHGQHYGYT
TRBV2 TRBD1 ASSEAIYSPGQSYGELF
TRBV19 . ASGLSNQPQH